The 9 T cell receptor beta chains presented below share a single source sample, sequenced in a study of OX40 agonist ivuxolimab in advanced cancers. Sequenced by immunoSEQ multiplex PCR; TCRdb stores in-frame clones only, minus some. The sample includes roughly 25,000 clones, 88% seen only once; the top ten take 22%. This sample comprised CD4+ or CD8+ T cells sorted from blood, obtained in a trial of the OX40 agonist ivuxolimab. These receptors were obtained from an adult with an advanced solid tumor such as melanoma, head and neck, liver or kidney cancer.

The chain combines TRBV4-1 with TRBJ1-4; D not resolved. Germline CDR1 reads MGHRA; CDR2 reads YSYEKL. This CDR3 has 13 amino acids. V lost 1 base and J lost 5, with 5 bases in between. CDR3 bases: TGCGCCAGCAGCCAAGGGGTAAATGAAAAACTGTTTTTT. Amino acid sequence: CASSQGVNEKLFF.

The V and J genes are TRBV9 and TRBJ2-3, with TRBD2 as a possible D gene (6 bases). The ends were cut back, 4 bases at V and 3 bases at J, with 15 bases in the middle. CDR3 size: 15 residues. From germline, CDR1 is SGDLS and CDR2 YYNGEE. CDR3 DNA sequence: TGTGCCAGCAGCTCCGGGCCCAGCGGGACAGATACGCAGTATTTT. Translation gives CASSSGPSGTDTQYF.

The gene calls are TRBV14 and TRBJ2-5; 7 nucleotides agree with TRBD1. This CDR3 is built from 14 residues. Trimming cost V 0 bases and J 5 bases; bases outside gene matches: 3. Germline loops: CDR1 SGHDN, CDR2 FVKESK. CDR3 region: CASSQERGRETQYF. The CDR3, as DNA: TGTGCCAGCAGCCAAGAGAGGGGGCGGGAGACCCAGTACTTC. Full variable domain (remainder filled in from reference TRBV14 and TRBJ2-5): EAGVTQFPSHSVIEKGQTVTLRCDPISGHDNLYWYRRVMGKEIKFLLHFVKESKQDESGMPNNRFLAERTGGTYSTLKVQPAELEDSGVYFCASSQERGRETQYFGPGTRLLVL.

This chain connects TRBV7-8 to TRBJ1-6, with D possibly matching TRBD1 (5 bases). Trimming removed 2 bases at V and 7 bases at J, with 15 bases between. The CDR3 is 16 residues long. Germline CDR1 SGHVS, CDR2 FQNEAQ. CDR3 region: CASSLKGGAWNSPLHF. The CDR3, as DNA: TGTGCCAGCAGCTTAAAAGGCGGGGCTTGGAATTCACCCCTCCACTTT.

The genes are TRBV28 and TRBJ1-1; tentatively, D is TRBD1 (5 bases). The CDR3 sequence is 14 residues long. Germline loops: CDR1 MDHEN, CDR2 SYDVKM. V lost 3 bases and J lost 5, with 13 bases in between. The CDR3 DNA is TGTGCCAGCAGTTTGGAGGGGATAAGGACTGAAGCTTTCTTT. This translates into CASSLEGIRTEAFF.

The chain combines TRBV5-6 with TRBJ2-7; 8 bases map to TRBD1. The CDR3 is made up of 16 amino acids. V lost 1 base, J lost 3 bases, and 9 bases stayed unmatched. The germline V gene has CDR1 SGHDT and CDR2 YYEEEE. CDR3 amino acids: CASSLSQGATYYEQYF. CDR3 nucleotides: TGTGCCAGCAGCTTGTCGCAGGGGGCAACTTACTACGAGCAGTACTTC.

Here the CDR3 DNA reads TGCGCCAGCAGCCAAGAGAGGGCAACTAATGAAAAACTGTTTTTT. Translation: CASSQERATNEKLFF. The J gene is TRBJ1-4, the V gene TRBV4-3, with unresolved D. Germline V gene sequence: CDR1 LGHNA, CDR2 YSLEER. The CDR3 covers 15 residues. With 0 bases removed from V and 0 bases from J, the gap between germline ends came to 5 bases.

The gene calls are TRBV27 and TRBJ1-1, with 7 bases that match TRBD1. Germline CDR1 is MNHEY and CDR2 is SMNVEV (reference sequence). The CDR3 is 15 residues long. The ends lost 2 bases at V and 3 bases at J; junction bases unmatched: 6. CDR3 DNA sequence: TGTGCCAGCAGTTTAGGGGCAGGGGGGTACACTGAAGCTTTCTTT. This translates into CASSLGAGGYTEAFF.

This clone was observed once. V gene TRBV4-1 combines with J gene TRBJ2-7; D possibly corresponds to TRBD2 (5 bases). Germline values: CDR1 MGHRA, CDR2 YSYEKL. The CDR3 contains 13 residues. V shed 3 bases and J shed 5 bases, with 11 bases lying between them. The CDR3 DNA sequence: TGCGCCAGCAGCCATGCGGGTCAAAACGAGCAGTACTTC. Amino acids: CASSHAGQNEQYF.